Each of the 8 T cell receptor beta chains below was sequenced from the same sample in a study of blood T cell repertoires in COVID-19. Sequencing was performed with immunoSEQ multiplex PCR; in TCRdb, only in-frame clones are kept and a portion is missing. The sample lists roughly 300,000 clones, around four fifths occurring once. Sequencing was done on a sample of peripheral blood. These TCRs come from a woman in her fifties or sixties with acute or convalescent COVID-19.

The chain carries TRBV10-3 and TRBJ1-2; D perhaps matches TRBD1 (5 bases). The germline V and J ends were trimmed by 1 base and 7 bases, with 13 bases remaining between them. This CDR3 spans 14 amino acids. Per germline, CDR1 ENHRY and CDR2 SYGVKD. The CDR3 region is CAISEWGPQGGYTF. DNA for the CDR3: TGTGCCATCAGTGAGTGGGGCCCCCAAGGTGGCTACACCTTC.

CDR3 in amino acids: CASSIFRDRGRGAYGYTF. The CDR3 region has the DNA TGTGCCAGTAGTATATTCCGAGACAGGGGGCGAGGGGCCTATGGCTACACCTTC. The J gene is TRBJ1-2, the V gene TRBV19; 10 bases map to TRBD1. The CDR3 has 18 residues. CDR1 is LNHDA and CDR2 is SQIVND in the germline V gene (reference sequence). V gave up 2 bases and J gave up 4 bases; unmatched junction bases: 13.

The J gene is TRBJ2-2, the V gene TRBV2; perhaps TRBD1 as D (5 bases). Germline CDR1 and CDR2: SNHLY and FYNNEI. CDR3 length: 14 residues. Trimming took off 3 bases at V and 7 bases at J, with 12 bases between the two ends. The CDR3 nucleotides are TGTGCCAGCAGTGATCGCAGGGCGAACGGGGAGCTGTTTTTT. Translation gives CASSDRRANGELFF.

The rearrangement links TRBV24-1 to TRBJ1-2; TRBD1 matches at 9 bases. CDR1 and CDR2 (germline): KGHDR, SFDVKD. V dropped 3 bases and J dropped 4; count of bases not matched to a gene: 2. This CDR3 comprises 14 residues. The CDR3, as DNA: TGTGCCACCAGTGATGGACAGGGGAGCTATGGCTACACCTTC. It encodes CATSDGQGSYGYTF.

V gene TRBV29-1 combines with J gene TRBJ2-6, with unresolved D. The V and J ends lost 6 bases and 2 bases respectively, with 5 bases between them. This CDR3 contains 12 residues. Germline values: CDR1 SQVTM, CDR2 ANQGSEA. CDR3 in amino acids: CSVETGANVLTF. Written as DNA, the CDR3 is TGCAGCGTAGAGACTGGGGCCAACGTCCTGACTTTC.

CDR3 loop: CATSDTGDLKGYTF. In DNA, the CDR3 is TGTGCCACCAGTGATACAGGGGATCTAAAAGGCTACACCTTC. The V and J genes are TRBV24-1 and TRBJ1-2, with 7 bases aligning to TRBD1. CDR3 size: 14 residues. The germline gives CDR1 KGHDR, CDR2 SFDVKD. V was clipped by 3 bases and J by 8 bases; unmatched bases: 8.

The chain uses TRBV7-2 and TRBJ2-1, with unresolved D. Germline values: CDR1 SGHTA, CDR2 FQGNSA. Trimming shortened V by 5 bases and J by 6 bases, and 11 bases separated the two germline ends. The CDR3 contains 13 residues. The CDR3 is CASSLTHGNEQFF. The CDR3 nucleotides read TGTGCCAGCAGCCTAACCCATGGCAATGAGCAGTTCTTC. Complete variable domain (other parts from reference TRBV7-2 and TRBJ2-1): GAGVSQSPSNKVTEKGKDVELRCDPISGHTALYWYRQSLGQGLEFLIYFQGNSAPDKSGLPSDRFSAERTGGSVSTLTIQRTQQEDSAVYLCASSLTHGNEQFFGPGTRLTVL.

The chain is built from TRBV24-1 and TRBJ1-1, with D hard to call. The CDR3 extends over 13 amino acids. V lost 5 bases, J lost 2 bases, and 8 bases lay in between. Looked up from germline, CDR1 is KGHDR and CDR2 is SFDVKD. The CDR3 sequence is CATSGPLNTEAFF. CDR3 coding DNA: TGTGCCACCAGTGGGCCCCTCAACACTGAAGCTTTCTTT.